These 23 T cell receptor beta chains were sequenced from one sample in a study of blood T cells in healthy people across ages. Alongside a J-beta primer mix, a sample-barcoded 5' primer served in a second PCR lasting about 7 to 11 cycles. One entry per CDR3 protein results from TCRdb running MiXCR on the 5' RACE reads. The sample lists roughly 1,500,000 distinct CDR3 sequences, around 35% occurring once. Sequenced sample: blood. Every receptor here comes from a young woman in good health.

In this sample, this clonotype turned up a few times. Written as DNA, the CDR3 is TGTGCCAGCAGCCAAGAAGGGACGGTCGGCACTGAAGCTTTCTTT. This sequence encodes CASSQEGTVGTEAFF. The gene calls are TRBV4-2 and TRBJ1-1, with a weak D call TRBD1 (5 bases). V dropped 0 bases and J dropped 4 bases, with 12 bases sitting between them. The CDR3 runs to 15 residues. Germline-derived CDR1 and CDR2 are LGHNA and YNFKEQ.

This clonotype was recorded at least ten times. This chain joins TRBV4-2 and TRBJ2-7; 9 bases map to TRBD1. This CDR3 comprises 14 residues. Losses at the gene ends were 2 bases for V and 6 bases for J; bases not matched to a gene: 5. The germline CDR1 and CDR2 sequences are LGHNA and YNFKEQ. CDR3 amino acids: CASSQLGQGIEQYF. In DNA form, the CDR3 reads TGTGCCAGCAGCCAACTCGGACAGGGGATCGAGCAGTACTTC.

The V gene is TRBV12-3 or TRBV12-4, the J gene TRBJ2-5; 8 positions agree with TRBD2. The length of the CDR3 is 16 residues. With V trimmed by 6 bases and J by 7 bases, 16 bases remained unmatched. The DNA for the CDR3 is TGTGCCAGCAGCGTTTACCGGACTAGCACAGACAGGACCCAGTACTTC. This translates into CASSVYRTSTDRTQYF.

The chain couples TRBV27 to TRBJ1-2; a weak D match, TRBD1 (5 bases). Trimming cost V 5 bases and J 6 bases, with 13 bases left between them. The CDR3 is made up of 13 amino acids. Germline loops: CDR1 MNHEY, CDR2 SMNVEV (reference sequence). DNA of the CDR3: TGTGCCAGCAGTCAAGACACAGGCCATGGCTACACCTTC. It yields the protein CASSQDTGHGYTF.

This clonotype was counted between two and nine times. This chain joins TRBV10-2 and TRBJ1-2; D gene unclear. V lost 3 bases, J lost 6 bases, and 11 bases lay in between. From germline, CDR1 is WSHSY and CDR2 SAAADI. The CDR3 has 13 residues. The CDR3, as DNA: TGCGCCAGCAGTGACACGGCAGTAGATGGCTACACCTTC. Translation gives CASSDTAVDGYTF.

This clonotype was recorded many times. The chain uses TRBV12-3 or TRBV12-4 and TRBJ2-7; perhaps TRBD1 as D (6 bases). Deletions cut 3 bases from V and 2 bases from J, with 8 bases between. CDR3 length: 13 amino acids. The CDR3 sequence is CASSFGQTYEQYF. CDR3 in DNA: TGTGCCAGCAGTTTTGGACAGACCTACGAGCAGTACTTC.

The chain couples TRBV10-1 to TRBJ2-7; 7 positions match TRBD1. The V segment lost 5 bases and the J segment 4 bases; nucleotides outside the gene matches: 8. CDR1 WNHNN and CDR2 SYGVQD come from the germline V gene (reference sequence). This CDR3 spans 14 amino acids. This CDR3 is CASSPTGHVYEQYF. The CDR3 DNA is TGCGCCAGCAGTCCGACAGGGCACGTGTACGAGCAGTACTTC.

This CDR3 reads CASSYDPGVDTEAFF. DNA of the CDR3: TGCGCCAGCAGCTATGATCCGGGGGTGGACACTGAAGCTTTCTTT. V is TRBV5-1 and J is TRBJ1-1; D is perhaps TRBD1 (5 bases). CDR3 length: 15 amino acids. The germline CDR1 and CDR2 sequences are SGHRS and YFSETQ. V was shortened by 3 bases and J by 3 bases, with 15 bases between the two germline ends.

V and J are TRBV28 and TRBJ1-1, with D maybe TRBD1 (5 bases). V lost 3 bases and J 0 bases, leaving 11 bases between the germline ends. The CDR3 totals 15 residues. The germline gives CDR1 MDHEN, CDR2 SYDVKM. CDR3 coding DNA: TGTGCCAGCAGTTTGGGACGGCGGATGAACACTGAAGCTTTCTTT. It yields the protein CASSLGRRMNTEAFF.

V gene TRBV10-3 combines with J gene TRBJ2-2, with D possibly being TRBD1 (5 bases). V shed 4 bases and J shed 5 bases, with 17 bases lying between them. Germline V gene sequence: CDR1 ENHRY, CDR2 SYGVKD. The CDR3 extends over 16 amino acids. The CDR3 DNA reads TGTGCCATCAGTGGGTCAGGGAAGGTCTTAACCGGGGAGCTGTTTTTT. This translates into CAISGSGKVLTGELFF.

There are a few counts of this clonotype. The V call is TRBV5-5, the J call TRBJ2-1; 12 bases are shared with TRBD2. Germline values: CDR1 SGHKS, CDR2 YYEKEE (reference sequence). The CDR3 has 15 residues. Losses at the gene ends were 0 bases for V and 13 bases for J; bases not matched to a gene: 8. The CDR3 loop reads CASSLGTRTSGNQFF. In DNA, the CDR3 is TGTGCCAGCAGCTTGGGGACGCGGACTAGCGGGAATCAGTTCTTC.

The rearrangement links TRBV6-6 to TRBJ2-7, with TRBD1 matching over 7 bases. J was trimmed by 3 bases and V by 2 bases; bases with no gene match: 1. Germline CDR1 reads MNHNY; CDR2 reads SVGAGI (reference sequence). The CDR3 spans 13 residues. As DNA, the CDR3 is TGTGCCAGCAGTTACGGGACAGACTACGAGCAGTACTTC. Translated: CASSYGTDYEQYF.

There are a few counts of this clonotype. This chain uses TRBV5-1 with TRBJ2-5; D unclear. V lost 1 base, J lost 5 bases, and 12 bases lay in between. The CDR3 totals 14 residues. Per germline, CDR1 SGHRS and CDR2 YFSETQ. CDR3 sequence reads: CASSLSRLGETQYF. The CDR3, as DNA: TGCGCCAGCAGCTTGTCACGGCTTGGGGAGACCCAGTACTTC.

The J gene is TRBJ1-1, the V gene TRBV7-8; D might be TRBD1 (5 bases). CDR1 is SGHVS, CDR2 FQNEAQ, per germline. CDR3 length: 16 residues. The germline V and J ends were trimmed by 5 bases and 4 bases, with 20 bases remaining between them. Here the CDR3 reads CASSQVLLRVGTEAFF. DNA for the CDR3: TGTGCCAGCAGCCAAGTGCTCCTCAGGGTCGGCACTGAAGCTTTCTTT.

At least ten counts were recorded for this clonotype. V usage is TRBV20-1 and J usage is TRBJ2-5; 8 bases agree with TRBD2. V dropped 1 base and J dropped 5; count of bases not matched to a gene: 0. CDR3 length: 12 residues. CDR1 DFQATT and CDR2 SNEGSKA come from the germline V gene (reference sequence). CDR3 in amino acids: CSARAGGETQYF. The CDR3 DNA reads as TGCAGTGCTAGAGCGGGGGGGGAGACCCAGTACTTC.

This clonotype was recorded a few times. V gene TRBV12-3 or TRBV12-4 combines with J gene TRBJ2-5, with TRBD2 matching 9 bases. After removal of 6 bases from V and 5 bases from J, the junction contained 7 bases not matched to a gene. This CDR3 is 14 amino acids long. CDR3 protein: CASRAGGVGETQYF. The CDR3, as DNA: TGTGCCAGCAGAGCGGGGGGTGTGGGGGAGACCCAGTACTTC.

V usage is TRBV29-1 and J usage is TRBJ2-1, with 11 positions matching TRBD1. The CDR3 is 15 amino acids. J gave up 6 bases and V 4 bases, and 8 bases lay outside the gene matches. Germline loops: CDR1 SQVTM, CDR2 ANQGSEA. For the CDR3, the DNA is TGCAGCGTTGTAGGCCTGGGACAGGGGGGCAATGAGCAGTTCTTC. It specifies CSVVGLGQGGNEQFF.

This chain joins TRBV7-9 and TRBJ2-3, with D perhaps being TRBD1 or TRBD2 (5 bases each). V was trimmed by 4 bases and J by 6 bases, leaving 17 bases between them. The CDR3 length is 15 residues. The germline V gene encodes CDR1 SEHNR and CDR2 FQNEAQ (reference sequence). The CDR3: CASSWGRTHSDTQYF. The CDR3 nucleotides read TGTGCCAGCAGCTGGGGACGGACTCATTCCGATACGCAGTATTTT.

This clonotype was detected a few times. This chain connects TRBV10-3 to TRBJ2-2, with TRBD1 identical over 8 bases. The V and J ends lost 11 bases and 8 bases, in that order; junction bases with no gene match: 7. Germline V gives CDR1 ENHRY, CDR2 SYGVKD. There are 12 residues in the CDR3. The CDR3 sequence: CAGQGDHGELFF. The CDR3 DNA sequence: TGTGCCGGACAGGGAGATCATGGGGAGCTGTTTTTT.

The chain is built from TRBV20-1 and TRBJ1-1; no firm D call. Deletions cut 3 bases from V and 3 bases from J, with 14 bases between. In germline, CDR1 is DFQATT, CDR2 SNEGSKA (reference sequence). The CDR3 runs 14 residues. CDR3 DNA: TGCAGTGCTAGCGTACGAAGGGCGGACACTGAAGCTTTCTTT. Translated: CSASVRRADTEAFF.

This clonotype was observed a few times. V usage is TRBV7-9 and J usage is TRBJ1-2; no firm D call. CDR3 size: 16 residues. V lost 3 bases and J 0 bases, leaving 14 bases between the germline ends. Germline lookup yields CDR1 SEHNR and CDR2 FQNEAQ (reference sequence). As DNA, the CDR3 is TGTGCCAGCAGCTTTTTGTTGAGTGCAGCTAACTATGGCTACACCTTC. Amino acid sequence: CASSFLLSAANYGYTF.

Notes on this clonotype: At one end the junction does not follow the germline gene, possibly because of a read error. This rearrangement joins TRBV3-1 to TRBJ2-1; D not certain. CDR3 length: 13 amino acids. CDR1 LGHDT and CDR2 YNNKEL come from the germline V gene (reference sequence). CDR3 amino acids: CASSPRRNYERFF. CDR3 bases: TGTGCCAGCAGCCCCCGTCGGAATTATGAGCGGTTCTTC.

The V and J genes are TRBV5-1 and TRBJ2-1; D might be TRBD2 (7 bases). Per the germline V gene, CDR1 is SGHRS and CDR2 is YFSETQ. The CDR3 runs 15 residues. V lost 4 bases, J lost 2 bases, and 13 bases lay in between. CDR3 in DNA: TGCGCCAGCAGCACGGACGGGGGGCCCTACAATGAGCAGTTCTTC. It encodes CASSTDGGPYNEQFF.